The 21 T cell receptor beta chains below all came from one sample that was sequenced in a study of T cells after yellow fever vaccination. TCRdb independently ran MiXCR on the 5' RACE reads; one entry per CDR3 protein. The sample lists under 300,000 distinct CDR3 sequences, less than 7.5% occurring once. This specimen was CD4+ T cells sorted from PBMCs, taken on the day of the yellow fever booster vaccination. The receptor set was obtained from a man in his thirties or forties who received the YFV17D yellow fever vaccine.

This clonotype was detected a few times. This rearrangement joins TRBV20-1 to TRBJ2-7; the D gene is possibly TRBD2 (7 bases). The CDR3 loop spans 14 amino acids. Looked up from germline, CDR1 is DFQATT and CDR2 is SNEGSKA (reference sequence). The ends were cut back, 0 bases at V and 4 bases at J, with 13 bases in the middle. As DNA, the CDR3 is TGCAGTGCTAGAGAGCTACAGGGAGGGTACGAGCAGTACTTC. It translates to CSARELQGGYEQYF.

This clonotype occurred once. J is TRBJ2-3 and V is TRBV14, with 11 bases matching TRBD2. Losses at the gene ends were 4 bases for V and 3 bases for J; bases not matched to a gene: 12. The CDR3 extends over 18 amino acids. Germline V gives CDR1 SGHDN, CDR2 FVKESK. The CDR3 DNA is TGTGCCAGCAGCCCGCGGTGGGCTAGCGGGAGGAGGACAGATACGCAGTATTTT. It codes for CASSPRWASGRRTDTQYF. The whole variable domain, remainder taken from reference TRBV14 and TRBJ2-3, is EAGVTQFPSHSVIEKGQTVTLRCDPISGHDNLYWYRRVMGKEIKFLLHFVKESKQDESGMPNNRFLAERTGGTYSTLKVQPAELEDSGVYFCASSPRWASGRRTDTQYFGPGTRLTVL.

This clonotype appeared a few times. The chain has TRBV7-2 and TRBJ1-2; D is undetermined. The V and J ends lost 5 bases and 3 bases respectively, with 13 bases between them. Germline V gives CDR1 SGHTA, CDR2 FQGNSA. The CDR3 loop spans 14 amino acids. The CDR3 reads CASSRRFTDYGYTF. CDR3 DNA sequence: TGTGCCAGCAGCCGAAGGTTTACGGACTATGGCTACACCTTC.

This clonotype was seen repeatedly, ten times or more. This chain connects TRBV5-1 to TRBJ2-5; 7 nucleotides agree with TRBD2. CDR1 is SGHRS, CDR2 YFSETQ, per germline. The CDR3 is made up of 14 amino acids. The trim removed 5 bases at V and 2 bases at J, leaving 6 bases unmatched. The CDR3 loop is CASRPGGGQETQYF. In DNA form, the CDR3 reads TGCGCCAGCAGACCCGGCGGGGGACAAGAGACCCAGTACTTC. The variable domain in full, completed from reference TRBV5-1 and TRBJ2-5, reads KAGVTQTPRYLIKTRGQQVTLSCSPISGHRSVSWYQQTPGQGLQFLFEYFSETQRNKGNFPGRFSGRQFSNSRSEMNVSTLELGDSALYLCASRPGGGQETQYFGPGTRLLVL.

The V and J genes are TRBV2 and TRBJ2-3, with D maybe TRBD2 (5 bases). Trimming shortened V by 1 base and J by 7 bases, and 6 bases separated the two germline ends. The germline CDR1 and CDR2 sequences are SNHLY and FYNNEI. CDR3 length: 12 amino acids. CDR3 loop: CASSEGGYTQYF. The DNA of the CDR3 is TGTGCCAGCAGTGAAGGCGGGTATACGCAGTATTTT.

This clonotype was counted many times. The chain employs TRBV6-5 and TRBJ2-1; 8 bases align to TRBD2. The J segment lost 10 bases and the V segment lost 5 bases, leaving 13 bases of the junction unmatched. The germline gives CDR1 MNHEY, CDR2 SVGAGI. This CDR3 region has 15 residues. The CDR3 loop is CASSPPSGSRKEQFF. Here the CDR3 DNA reads TGTGCCAGCAGTCCACCCAGCGGGAGTCGCAAGGAGCAGTTCTTC.

This clonotype was detected ten times or more. This sequence joins TRBV19 and TRBJ2-1; TRBD2 matches at 11 bases. The germline gives CDR1 LNHDA, CDR2 SQIVND (reference sequence). The length of the CDR3 is 15 residues. The V and J ends lost 6 bases and 10 bases, in that order; junction bases with no gene match: 11. The CDR3 sequence is CASRPPGLAGGEQFF. Here the CDR3 DNA reads TGTGCCAGTAGGCCCCCTGGGCTAGCGGGAGGAGAGCAGTTCTTC.

This clonotype was counted only a few times. This chain links TRBV3-1 with TRBJ1-6; D call uncertain. V was cut by 1 base and J by 9 bases, with 4 bases left in between. CDR1 LGHDT and CDR2 YNNKEL come from the germline V gene (reference sequence). This CDR3 spans 12 amino acids. The CDR3, as DNA: TGTGCCAGCAGCCAAGGGTTTTCACCCCTCCACTTT. Residues: CASSQGFSPLHF.

This clonotype was counted many times. The chain is built from TRBV24-1 and TRBJ2-3; TRBD2 is a possible D gene (6 bases). Trimming took 3 bases from V and 6 from J, leaving 12 bases between them. The CDR3 runs 14 residues. Germline CDR1 reads KGHDR; CDR2 reads SFDVKD. The CDR3 DNA follows: TGTGCCACCAGTGATATGTCAGGGAGGGATACGCAGTATTTT. Its protein product is CATSDMSGRDTQYF.

This clonotype was recorded at least ten times. The J gene is TRBJ2-1, the V gene TRBV12-3 or TRBV12-4; 14 bases are shared with TRBD2. The CDR3 sequence is 16 residues long. V gave up 5 bases and J gave up 9 bases; unmatched junction bases: 9. The CDR3 DNA reads TGTGCCAGCAGTCCCTCACGACTAGCGGGAGGGTTTGAGCAGTTCTTC. Encoded protein: CASSPSRLAGGFEQFF.

This clonotype came up a few times. The chain employs TRBV7-2 and TRBJ2-3; 9 bases match TRBD1. V lost 1 base, J lost 5 bases, and 1 base stayed unmatched. Germline values: CDR1 SGHTA, CDR2 FQGNSA. CDR3 size: 14 residues. The CDR3 nucleotides read TGTGCCAGCAGCTTAGGGACAGGGGTAGATACGCAGTATTTT. Its protein is CASSLGTGVDTQYF.

This clonotype was seen many times. This chain uses TRBV15 with TRBJ2-5, with unresolved D. Trimming left V 1 base short and J 4 bases short, with 7 bases between. The CDR3 contains 13 residues. Germline V lookup: CDR1 LNHNV, CDR2 YYDKDF (reference sequence). The CDR3 protein is CATSRAAAETQYF. The DNA of the CDR3 is TGTGCCACCAGCAGAGCGGCAGCAGAGACCCAGTACTTC.

This clonotype has a handful of counts. V and J are TRBV25-1 and TRBJ1-1; 7 bases agree with TRBD1. With 5 bases clipped from V and 5 bases from J, the junction kept 8 bases outside the gene matches. Germline V gives CDR1 MGHDK, CDR2 SYGVNS. The CDR3 is 14 amino acids. This chain's CDR3 is CASSLKGAPTEAFF. DNA for the CDR3: TGTGCCAGCAGTCTTAAGGGGGCGCCGACTGAAGCTTTCTTT.

This clonotype came up many times. The chain recombines TRBV9 with TRBJ1-4; no clear D gene. Germline V gene lookup returns CDR1 SGDLS and CDR2 YYNGEE. Trimming left V 3 bases short and J 6 bases short, with 12 bases between. The CDR3 contains 14 residues. The chain's CDR3 is CASSARRADEKLFF. CDR3 nucleotide sequence: TGTGCCAGCAGCGCGAGAAGGGCTGATGAAAAACTGTTTTTT.

This clonotype appeared many times. The chain carries TRBV30 and TRBJ1-2; D gene ambiguous. The CDR3 spans 14 residues. V lost 2 bases, J lost 4 bases, and 14 bases lay in between. In germline, CDR1 is GTSNPN, CDR2 SVGIG (reference sequence). The CDR3 loop is CAWSPLTGSYGYTF. CDR3 in DNA: TGTGCCTGGAGTCCGCTTACGGGTTCCTATGGCTACACCTTC.

Concerning this clonotype itself: Germline and junction disagree at one end, which may indicate a read error. The chain is built from TRBV9 and TRBJ2-5; D is possibly TRBD1 (6 bases). Per germline, CDR1 SGDLS and CDR2 YYNGEE. The CDR3 is 17 amino acids. The CDR3 sequence is CVSSVGPSEGVSGTQYF. The CDR3 region has the DNA TGTGTCAGCAGCGTTGGTCCCAGCGAGGGGGTAAGCGGGACCCAGTACTTC.

This clonotype was observed a handful of times. The chain combines TRBV5-4 with TRBJ2-7; 12 bases map to TRBD1. CDR3 length equals 15 residues. Germline assignment: CDR1 SGHNT and CDR2 YYREEE (reference sequence). The junction had 8 bases not matched to a gene; V was cut back by 4 bases and J by 6 bases. The CDR3 DNA follows: TGTGCCAGCAGCGCACGGGGACAGGGGGCCGGCGAGCAGTACTTC. Translation: CASSARGQGAGEQYF.

This clonotype was counted only a few times. This chain uses TRBV6-2 or TRBV6-3 with TRBJ2-1; 9 bases fit TRBD2. The germline gives CDR1 MNHEY, CDR2 SVGEGT. The CDR3 sequence is 14 residues long. The V segment lost 6 bases and the J segment 6 bases; nucleotides outside the gene matches: 6. The CDR3 sequence: CASRVSGSRNEQFF. In DNA form, the CDR3 reads TGTGCCAGCAGGGTTAGCGGGAGTCGCAATGAGCAGTTCTTC.

Worth noting for this clonotype: This may arise from a read error, as a much more abundant clone is one base away. The rearrangement joins TRBV19 to TRBJ2-7; TRBD1 is a possible D gene (6 bases). CDR1 LNHDA and CDR2 SQIVND come from the germline V gene (reference sequence). The V end was cut by 5 bases, the J end by 3 bases, with 20 bases between. The CDR3 sequence is 16 residues long. The CDR3 loop reads CASSPSGVRGDYEQYF. Here the CDR3 DNA reads TGTGCCAGTAGTCCGTCAGGGGTCAGGGGAGACTACGAGCAGTACTTC.

This clonotype was found many times. The gene calls are TRBV5-5 and TRBJ2-7; maybe TRBD2 (5 bases). Trimming cost V 9 bases and J 1 base, with 14 bases left between them. Germline V gene lookup returns CDR1 SGHKS and CDR2 YYEKEE (reference sequence). The CDR3 runs to 13 residues. The CDR3 bases are TGTGCCACTGGGGAGAGACCGTCCTACGAGCAGTACTTC. This codes for CATGERPSYEQYF.

This clonotype came up many times. The rearrangement uses TRBV5-6 and TRBJ2-3; TRBD2 is a possible D gene (6 bases). The V and J ends lost 4 bases and 5 bases respectively, with 14 bases between them. CDR1 and CDR2 (germline): SGHDT, YYEEEE. The CDR3 extends over 14 amino acids. CDR3 DNA: TGTGCCAGCAGCCTAGGGACTGTCCGAGATACGCAGTATTTT. Translation gives CASSLGTVRDTQYF. Based on the CDR3 plus reference TRBV5-6 and TRBJ2-3, the full variable domain is DAGVTQSPTHLIKTRGQQVTLRCSPKSGHDTVSWYQQALGQGPQFIFQYYEEEERQRGNFPDRFSGHQFPNYSSELNVNALLLGDSALYLCASSLGTVRDTQYFGPGTRLTVL.